A selection of T cell receptor beta chains follows, all from one sample in a study of beta chain features in type 1 diabetes. Profiled with immunoSEQ multiplex PCR; TCRdb holds only in-frame clones, not every one. This sample has 310,000 or so clones, with roughly 9% found just once. The sequencing input was central memory CD4+ T cells from blood. These receptors originate from a young man with type 1 diabetes. CDR3s include the opening cysteine and the closing phenylalanine or tryptophan. The D gene is left open where the match is weak. Only part of the rows carry a size: once, few, many, or a class if the clone is expanded.

.	.	TRBJ2-2	TRBV4-3	15	CASSPGLTVTGELFF	TGCGCCAGCAGCCCGGGACTCACTGTGACCGGGGAGCTGTTTTTT
.	few	TRBJ2-1	TRBV14	15	CASSQAGHLYNEQFF	TGTGCCAGCAGCCAGGCGGGACACCTATACAATGAGCAGTTCTTC
.	few	TRBJ1-4	TRBV5-1	14	CASSLQVGNEKLFF	TGCGCCAGCAGCTTACAAGTGGGGAATGAAAAACTGTTTTTT
.	.	TRBJ1-5	TRBV30	14	CAWSVAALPQPQHF	TGTGCCTGGAGTGTAGCCGCTCTCCCTCAGCCCCAGCATTTT
.	few	TRBJ2-6	TRBV6-5	14	CAIKKESGANVLTF	TGTGCCATCAAGAAGGAATCTGGGGCCAACGTCCTGACTTTC
.	.	TRBJ2-7	TRBV19	15	CASSIRPGGPYEQYF	TGTGCCAGTAGTATACGTCCCGGGGGGCCCTACGAGCAGTACTTC
.	few	TRBJ2-5	TRBV30	10	CAWSEETQYF	TGTGCCTGGTCGGAAGAGACCCAGTACTTC
TRBD2	.	TRBJ2-5	TRBV7-9	17	CASSLGGLAGPQETQYF	TGTGCCAGCAGCTTAGGGGGACTAGCGGGTCCTCAAGAGACCCAGTACTTC
.	.	TRBJ2-5	TRBV28	13	CASTTGGRETQYF	TGTGCCAGCACCACCGGTGGGCGGGAGACCCAGTACTTC
.	.	TRBJ2-5	TRBV11-2	15	CASSFPKGGGETQYF	TGTGCCAGCAGCTTCCCGAAGGGGGGGGGAGAGACCCAGTACTTC
TRBD2	.	TRBJ2-5	TRBV7-2	14	CASSLNSGEETQYF	TGTGCCAGCAGCTTAAATAGCGGGGAGGAGACCCAGTACTTC
.	.	TRBJ1-3	TRBV29-1	14	CSVEGGDFGNTIYF	TGCAGCGTTGAAGGCGGCGATTTTGGAAACACCATATATTTT
TRBD1	few	TRBJ1-1	TRBV2	14	CASREPGQGGEAFF	TGTGCCAGCAGAGAACCGGGACAGGGAGGTGAAGCTTTCTTT
.	few	TRBJ2-7	TRBV27	13	CASSWWGEGEQYF	TGTGCCAGCAGTTGGTGGGGCGAGGGCGAGCAGTACTTC
.	.	TRBJ1-2	TRBV5-5	12	CASSFSGDGYTF	TGTGCCAGCAGCTTTTCCGGGGACGGCTACACCTTC
.	.	TRBJ1-2	TRBV30	13	CAWRDGANYGYTF	TGTGCCTGGAGGGACGGAGCTAACTATGGCTACACCTTC
.	.	TRBJ1-6	TRBV28	18	CASSITGTYSSYNSPLHF	TGTGCCAGCAGTATTACTGGGACGTACAGCTCCTATAATTCACCCCTCCACTTT
.	.	TRBJ1-2	TRBV19	13	CASSQQGRSGYTF	TGTGCCAGTAGCCAACAGGGACGGTCCGGCTACACCTTC
TRBD2	.	TRBJ2-5	TRBV9	18	CASSVYATSGGEGETQYF	TGTGCCAGCAGCGTATATGCGACTAGCGGGGGGGAAGGAGAGACCCAGTACTTC
.	.	TRBJ1-2	TRBV28	14	CASSLRSAHYGYTF	TGTGCCAGCAGTTTACGCAGCGCGCACTATGGCTACACCTTC
.	.	TRBJ1-5	TRBV7-2	13	CASSRQQDQPQHF	TGTGCCAGCAGCCGACAGCAGGATCAGCCCCAGCATTTT
.	few	TRBJ1-4	TRBV6-6	15	CASSLNREGNEKLFF	TGTGCCAGCAGCCTCAACAGGGAGGGTAATGAAAAACTGTTTTTT
.	.	TRBJ1-2	TRBV7-2	14	CASSTRGGGYGYTF	TGTGCCAGCAGCACGAGGGGCGGGGGCTATGGCTACACCTTC
TRBD2	many	TRBJ2-1	TRBV28	13	CASTSAGVNEQFF	TGTGCCAGCACCTCAGCGGGGGTGAATGAGCAGTTCTTC
.	many	TRBJ2-7	TRBV28	11	CASSSHYEQYF	TGTGCCAGCAGTTCCCACTACGAGCAGTACTTC
TRBD1	few	TRBJ2-7	TRBV7-6	16	CASSLAGQGGFYEQYF	TGTGCCAGCAGCTTAGCTGGACAGGGGGGTTTCTACGAGCAGTACTTC
.	.	TRBJ2-7	TRBV19	12	CASSSWRGEQYF	TGTGCCAGTAGCTCTTGGAGGGGGGAGCAGTACTTC
.	few	TRBJ1-1	TRBV11-2	15	CASSLVPGMNTEAFF	TGTGCCAGCAGCTTAGTTCCGGGTATGAACACTGAAGCTTTCTTT